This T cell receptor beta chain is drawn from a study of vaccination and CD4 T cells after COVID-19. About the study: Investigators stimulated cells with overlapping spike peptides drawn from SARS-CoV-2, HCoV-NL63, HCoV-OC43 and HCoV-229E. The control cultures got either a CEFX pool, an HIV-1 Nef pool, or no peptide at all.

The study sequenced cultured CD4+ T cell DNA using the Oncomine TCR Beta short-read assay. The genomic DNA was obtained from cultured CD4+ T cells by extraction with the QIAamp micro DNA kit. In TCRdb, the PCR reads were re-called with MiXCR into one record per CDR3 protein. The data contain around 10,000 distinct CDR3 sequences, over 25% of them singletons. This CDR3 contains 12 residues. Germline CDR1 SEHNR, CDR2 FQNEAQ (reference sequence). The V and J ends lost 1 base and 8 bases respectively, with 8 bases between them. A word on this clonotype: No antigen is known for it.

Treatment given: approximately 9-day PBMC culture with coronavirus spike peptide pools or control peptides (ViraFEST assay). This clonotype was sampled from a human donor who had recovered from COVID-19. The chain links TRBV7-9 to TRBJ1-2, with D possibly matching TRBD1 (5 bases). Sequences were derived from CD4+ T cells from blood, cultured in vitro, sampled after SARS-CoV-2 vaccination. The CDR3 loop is CASSLVGGGYTF. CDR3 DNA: TGTGCCAGCAGCTTAGTTGGGGGAGGCTACACCTTC.